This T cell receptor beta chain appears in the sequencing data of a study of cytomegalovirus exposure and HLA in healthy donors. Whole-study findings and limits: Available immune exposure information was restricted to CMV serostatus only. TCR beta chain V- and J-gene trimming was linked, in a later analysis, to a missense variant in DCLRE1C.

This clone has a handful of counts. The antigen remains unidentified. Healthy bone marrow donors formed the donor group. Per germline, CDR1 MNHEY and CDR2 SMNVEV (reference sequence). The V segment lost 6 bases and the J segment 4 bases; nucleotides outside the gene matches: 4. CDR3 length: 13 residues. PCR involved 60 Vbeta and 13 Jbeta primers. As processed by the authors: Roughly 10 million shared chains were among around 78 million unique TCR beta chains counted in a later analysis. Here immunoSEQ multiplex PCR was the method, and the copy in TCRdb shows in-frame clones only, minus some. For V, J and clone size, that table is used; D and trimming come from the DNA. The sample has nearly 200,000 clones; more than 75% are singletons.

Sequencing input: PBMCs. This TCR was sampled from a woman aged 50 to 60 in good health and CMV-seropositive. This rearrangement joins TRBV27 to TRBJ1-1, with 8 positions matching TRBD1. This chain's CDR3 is CASSRDRGTEAFF. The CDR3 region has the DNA TGTGCCAGCAGCCGAGACAGGGGCACTGAAGCTTTCTTT.